This T cell receptor beta chain was captured by sequencing in a study of blood T cell repertoires in COVID-19. Study in general: The United States, Italy and Spain provided the acute and convalescent COVID-19 samples. From T cells, B-cell-depleted T cells, or PBMCs came the material, which was cDNA or gDNA.

Source study methods: Amplification of reference gene primers provided the estimated nucleated cell counts. Clones were read by immunoSEQ multiplex PCR, and TCRdb kept only the in-frame ones, dropping some. Clone size and V and J calls were adopted from that table, with D and trimming inferred from the DNA. The repertoire includes 200,000 to 300,000 clones, about 91% of them detected once, and just over 2.5% sits in the top ten. This clone was counted once. This CDR3 contains 14 residues. The germline V gene encodes CDR1 MNHEY and CDR2 SVGAGI. The V end was cut by 4 bases, the J end by 3 bases, with 12 bases between.

The TCR was taken from a person aged 18-29 years with COVID-19, enrolled during active disease. The chain combines TRBV6-5 with TRBJ1-1; maybe TRBD1 (5 bases). The sequenced sample consisted of peripheral blood. The CDR3 nucleotides read TGTGCCAGCAGTTGGTTGGCGGGGGACACTGAAGCTTTCTTT. Translating gives CASSWLAGDTEAFF.